Listed below are T cell receptor beta chains from one sample, sequenced in a study of CD8 T cells in ankylosing spondylitis. In TCRdb, the 5' RACE reads were re-called with MiXCR into one record per CDR3 protein. The sample consists of 700,000 or so distinct CDR3 sequences, under 20% of them appearing once. Input material: blood, either unsorted or a sorted T cell fraction (not recorded which). These receptors all stem from a male donor with ankylosing spondylitis. CDR3s include the opening cysteine and the closing phenylalanine or tryptophan. Rows may omit the clone size; those that give it use once, few, many or a size class.

cdr3_length clone_size v_call cdr3_aa
15 NA TRBV5-1 CASSSRASTNEKLFF
15 NA TRBV7-8 CASSLVGRVNTEAFF
15 NA TRBV12-3/TRBV12-4 CASSLDGRSEETQYF
15 NA TRBV18 CASSPPNRDNYGYTF
15 few TRBV24-1 CATSDSLPGFDEQFF
14 many TRBV5-1 CASSLGPSNTEAFF
15 NA TRBV5-1 CASSFSGLPTGELFF
17 many TRBV4-2 CASSQGGQTGRQGDAFF
18 NA TRBV11-2 CASSFPTSGGAWADTQYF
17 NA TRBV28 CASSLYIGGTGQETQYF
12 NA TRBV5-8 CASSAPWGEAFF
14 NA TRBV12-3/TRBV12-4 CASSMTGGRSPLHF
11 NA TRBV12-3/TRBV12-4 CASSNRGIGYF
17 few TRBV5-6 CASSLGASGRSYNEQFF
14 NA TRBV7-9 CASSLSTISYEQYF
14 NA TRBV12-3/TRBV12-4 CASSPYRGLQPQHF
19 many TRBV5-1 CASSLRARPLLGPPQEQFF
15 few TRBV29-1 CSVGAGSSGANVLTF
12 NA TRBV20-1 CSASEGSYEQYF
17 NA TRBV7-9 CASSFPIAQPGTDTQYF
15 many TRBV12-3/TRBV12-4 CASRGPGSSYNEQFF
12 few TRBV6-6 CASSYSVHTLHF
17 NA TRBV25-1 CASSVGVAGGPQETQYF
13 few TRBV19 CASSEDRGYEQYF
14 NA TRBV7-2 CASSLDRTFAEAFF
13 few TRBV29-1 CSFYGLRGTEAFF
16 many TRBV20-1 CSATHSPVNSNQPQHF
15 few TRBV20-1 CSAGLGLASQETQYF
15 few TRBV9 CASSKTEYSNQPQHF
18 few TRBV18 CASSPGPGTPSGANVLTF
16 few TRBV7-7 CASSLFFSGNTDTQYF
15 many TRBV4-1 CASSQATGKGNTIYF
13 NA TRBV5-5 CASSLRPVNEQFF
14 NA TRBV19 CASKRQGITGELFF
14 many TRBV12-3/TRBV12-4 CASTPDSLNTEAFF
13 NA TRBV7-2 CASSSRHLSPLHF
15 few TRBV4-1 CASSRQFEGTGELFF
14 NA TRBV11-1 CASSLDRPRYEQYF
14 NA TRBV25-1 CASSEYAWDRELFF
13 NA TRBV7-3 CASSDTGTDEAFF
15 few TRBV6-2/TRBV6-3 CASKPPGATYNEQFF
15 few TRBV2 CASSYTGELGYGYTF
14 many TRBV20-1 CSARVGTGHTEAFF
14 NA TRBV2 CASSGQGTDQPQHF
15 NA TRBV27 CASSPGGVGNQPQHF
11 few TRBV20-1 CSAGGRGEQYF
17 NA TRBV5-1 CASSLGRDSNTGHEQFF
15 few TRBV29-1 CSVGTSGRGSYEQYF
14 few TRBV24-1 CATSSGGARSEQFF
14 NA TRBV5-1 CASSLDRGRDGYTF
18 NA TRBV11-2 CASSLDRRVGGVLGEQYF
15 many TRBV5-6 CASSLWAGPMGEQYF
18 NA TRBV11-2 CASSSIQRGVTSGNTIYF
15 few TRBV28 CASSRREWSGNEQFF
15 NA TRBV23-1 CASKPQDRANQPQHF